This T cell receptor beta chain stems from a study of siplizumab effects on memory and regulatory T cells. Broader study findings: Naive versus memory phenotype went unassigned for roughly 75-95% of proliferating CD4+ or CD8+ clones. Sequences that were alloreactive and traceable to unstimulated CD4+ memory cells were significantly reduced by siplizumab.

As for this clone: Its antigen is currently unknown.

Germline loops: CDR1 SEHNR, CDR2 FQNEAQ (reference sequence). V was cut by 4 bases and J by 5 bases, with 12 bases left in between. This CDR3 has 13 amino acids. Around 96,000 TCR templates were measured in each sample. Here immunoSEQ multiplex PCR was the method, and the copy in TCRdb shows in-frame clones only, minus some. Among some 80,000 clones, 95% were seen once, and the ten largest hold 15% to 20%. The gene calls are TRBV7-9 and TRBJ2-7; D might be TRBD1 (5 bases). Sequencing was done on a sample of CD8+ T cells sorted from blood. This receptor was taken from a human donor in good health. The CDR3 here is CASSSGFGNEQYF. CDR3 sequence (DNA): TGTGCCAGCAGCTCAGGGTTTGGCAACGAGCAGTACTTC.